A single sample gave rise to the 16 T cell receptor beta chains below, sequenced in a study of STAT5B mutations in CD4+ large granular lymphocyte leukemia. TCRdb's table, derived via immunoSEQ multiplex PCR, lists solely in-frame clones and lacks some. Of around 50,000 clones listed, approximately 83% are singletons. The sample consisted of CD4+ T cells from blood buffy coats. These receptor sequences come from a human donor in good health.

The chain is built from TRBV7-2 and TRBJ2-1; a possible D gene is TRBD2 (5 bases). In germline, CDR1 is SGHTA, CDR2 FQGNSA. The CDR3 loop spans 14 amino acids. Trimming shortened V by 6 bases and J by 9 bases, and 18 bases separated the two germline ends. CDR3 amino acids: CASSSDWEWGEQFF. The CDR3 DNA reads as TGTGCCAGCAGTTCGGACTGGGAATGGGGTGAGCAGTTCTTC.

This chain links TRBV5-4 with TRBJ2-2, with D perhaps matching TRBD2 (5 bases). V lost 0 bases, J lost 4 bases, and 7 bases lay in between. This CDR3 is 14 amino acids long. Germline lookup yields CDR1 SGHNT and CDR2 YYREEE (reference sequence). The CDR3, as DNA: TGTGCCAGCAGCTTGGCGGCGGGCACCGGGGAGCTGTTTTTT. Protein product: CASSLAAGTGELFF.

This chain joins TRBV5-6 and TRBJ2-5; D is unclear. The germline V gene encodes CDR1 SGHDT and CDR2 YYEEEE. The V gene lost 2 bases and the J gene lost 2 bases, with 13 bases spanning the gap. The CDR3 has 15 residues. The chain's CDR3 is CASSFKNSRQETQYF. CDR3 nucleotide sequence: TGTGCCAGCAGCTTTAAGAACTCGCGACAAGAGACCCAGTACTTC.

This chain connects TRBV19 to TRBJ1-1, with D maybe TRBD1 (5 bases). This CDR3 is 13 amino acids long. V was shortened by 0 bases and J by 10 bases, with 12 bases between the two germline ends. Germline V CDR1 and CDR2: LNHDA, SQIVND (reference sequence). CDR3 amino acids: CASSIDKGLIAFF. DNA of the CDR3: TGTGCCAGTAGTATAGATAAGGGGCTAATAGCTTTCTTT.

The chain combines TRBV9 with TRBJ1-1; the match to TRBD1 covers 8 bases. Looked up from germline, CDR1 is SGDLS and CDR2 is YYNGEE. The ends lost 3 bases at V and 6 bases at J; junction bases unmatched: 4. The CDR3 runs to 13 residues. CDR3 in DNA: TGTGCCAGCAGCGCGCAGGACAGGGCTGAAGCTTTCTTT. Translated, it gives CASSAQDRAEAFF. Drawing the rest from reference TRBV9 and TRBJ1-1, the complete variable domain is DSGVTQTPKHLITATGQRVTLRCSPRSGDLSVYWYQQSLDQGLQFLIQYYNGEERAKGNILERFSAQQFPDLHSELNLSSLELGDSALYFCASSAQDRAEAFFGQGTRLTVV.

This sequence joins TRBV5-4 and TRBJ2-7; D may be TRBD1 or TRBD2 (5 bases each). Germline V gene sequence: CDR1 SGHNT, CDR2 YYREEE (reference sequence). The V and J ends lost 4 bases and 4 bases respectively, with 15 bases between them. The CDR3 has 14 residues. The CDR3 reads CASSLPDGTYEQYF. The DNA of the CDR3 is TGTGCCAGCAGCCTCCCTGACGGGACGTACGAGCAGTACTTC.

The chain carries TRBV10-2 and TRBJ1-6; D gene unclear. Trimming took 4 bases from V and 8 from J, leaving 12 bases between them. Germline CDR1 WSHSY, CDR2 SAAADI. There are 14 residues in the CDR3. This CDR3 is CASSARGSDSPLHF. CDR3 DNA: TGCGCCAGCAGTGCACGAGGTTCGGATTCACCCCTCCACTTT.

The rearrangement joins TRBV7-2 to TRBJ2-7; 7 bases align to TRBD1. Germline trimming cut 0 bases from V and 5 bases from J; bases unmatched to any gene: 1. Germline CDR1 is SGHTA and CDR2 is FQGNSA. The CDR3 loop spans 13 amino acids. CDR3 sequence reads: CASSLAGQDEQYF. CDR3 DNA: TGTGCCAGCAGCTTAGCTGGACAGGACGAGCAGTACTTC.

V and J are TRBV5-4 and TRBJ2-3, with 7 bases lining up with TRBD1. Germline values: CDR1 SGHNT, CDR2 YYREEE (reference sequence). The CDR3 covers 15 residues. The J segment lost 0 bases and the V segment lost 0 bases, leaving 1 base of the junction unmatched. In DNA, the CDR3 is TGTGCCAGCAGCTTGGTACAGGGGAGCACAGATACGCAGTATTTT. Translation: CASSLVQGSTDTQYF.

In the case of this clone: At the DNA level, this CDR3 is encoded by other sequences in the same sample as well. The V and J genes are TRBV6-1 and TRBJ2-5; 8 bases match TRBD1. Trimming at V came to 6 bases and at J to 5 bases, leaving 5 bases not matched to a gene. Per germline, CDR1 MNHNS and CDR2 SASEGT. The length of the CDR3 is 13 residues. This CDR3 is CASRGQGGETQYF. In nucleotides, the CDR3 is TGTGCCAGCAGAGGACAGGGCGGGGAGACCCAGTACTTC.

This chain uses TRBV5-6 with TRBJ1-1, with 11 bases matching TRBD1. Trimming cost V 3 bases and J 6 bases; bases outside gene matches: 10. The CDR3 has 16 amino acids. Germline V gene sequence: CDR1 SGHDT, CDR2 YYEEEE. The CDR3 coding sequence is TGTGCCAGCAGCTCCCGGACAGGGGGCAAAGGGCCTGAAGCTTTCTTT. Its translation is CASSSRTGGKGPEAFF.

This chain uses TRBV5-4 with TRBJ1-3; no clear D gene. The CDR3 consists of 14 residues. With 0 bases removed from V and 4 bases from J, the gap between germline ends came to 8 bases. Germline V gives CDR1 SGHNT, CDR2 YYREEE (reference sequence). Written as DNA, the CDR3 is TGTGCCAGCAGCTTGGACACCGCGGGAAACACCATATATTTT. It translates to CASSLDTAGNTIYF.

V is TRBV10-3 and J is TRBJ1-5; no definite D call. Germline V gives CDR1 ENHRY, CDR2 SYGVKD. The CDR3 spans 14 residues. The V and J ends lost 1 base and 5 bases respectively, with 9 bases between them. The CDR3: CAISEWSGDQPQHF. CDR3 DNA: TGTGCCATCAGTGAGTGGTCCGGGGATCAGCCCCAGCATTTT.

CDR3 loop: CASSKQGDSVQPQHF. The DNA of the CDR3 is TGTGCCAGCAGCAAACAGGGGGATAGTGTTCAGCCCCAGCATTTT. The J gene is TRBJ1-5, the V gene TRBV9; 8 bases align to TRBD1. This CDR3 region has 15 residues. Germline loops: CDR1 SGDLS, CDR2 YYNGEE. The ends lost 4 bases at V and 6 bases at J; junction bases unmatched: 9.

The CDR3 region is CASSVQGGNTGELFF. The DNA for the CDR3 is TGTGCCAGCAGCGTACAGGGGGGGAACACCGGGGAGCTGTTTTTT. This sequence joins TRBV11-3 and TRBJ2-2; 8 bases are shared with TRBD1. CDR3 length: 15 residues. Germline V gene sequence: CDR1 SGHNT, CDR2 YENEEA. V shed 5 bases, J shed 1 base, and the junction held 3 bases outside the gene matches.

V usage is TRBV11-2 and J usage is TRBJ1-3; no clear D. There are 13 residues in the CDR3. Trimming left V 1 base short and J 4 bases short, with 5 bases between. CDR1 and CDR2 from the germline V gene are SGHAT and FQNNGV. The CDR3 DNA is TGTGCCAGCAGCTTAGTCGGGGGAAACACCATATATTTT. Translation gives CASSLVGGNTIYF. The variable domain in full, completed from reference TRBV11-2 and TRBJ1-3, reads EAGVAQSPRYKIIEKRQSVAFWCNPISGHATLYWYQQILGQGPKLLIQFQNNGVVDDSQLPKDRFSAERLKGVDSTLKIQPAKLEDSAVYLCASSLVGGNTIYFGEGSWLTVV.